This is a list of T cell receptor beta chains from one sample in a study of control samples from healthy donors and cancer patients. Libraries were prepared by immunoSEQ multiplex PCR; TCRdb keeps only in-frame clonotypes and omits some of them. Of 55,000 to 75,000 clones listed, about 87% were seen once; the top ten hold over 2%. Sample: PBMCs. All receptors derive from a woman in her forties or fifties with head and neck cancer. The CDR3 runs from the conserved cysteine through the conserved F or W. A D gene is named only where the DNA matches it firmly. Only some rows state a clone size, as once, few, many or a class for expanded clones.

clone_size d_call j_call v_call cdr3_aa cdr3_nt
NA NA TRBJ2-3 TRBV19 CASSDRRGSTDTQYF TGTGCCAGTAGTGATAGGAGGGGGTCCACAGATACGCAGTATTTT
once NA TRBJ2-1 TRBV5-1 CASLDGNNEQFF TGCGCCAGCTTGGACGGGAACAATGAGCAGTTCTTC
NA NA TRBJ1-1 TRBV12-2 CASRFMTDKTEAFF TGTGCAAGTCGCTTTATGACAGATAAAACTGAAGCTTTCTTT
NA TRBD1 TRBJ2-1 TRBV19 CASSIVRTGRDEQFF TGTGCCAGTAGTATAGTTCGGACAGGGCGGGATGAGCAGTTCTTC
NA TRBD2 TRBJ2-5 TRBV5-1 CASSPRFGGGRRETQYF TGCGCCAGCAGCCCTCGGTTCGGGGGGGGCCGGAGAGAGACCCAGTACTTC
NA NA TRBJ1-2 TRBV7-8 CASSPRNYGYTF TGTGCCAGCAGCCCTCGTAACTATGGCTACACCTTC
NA TRBD1 TRBJ2-7 TRBV5-1 CASSLAQGAGEQYF TGCGCCAGCAGCTTGGCTCAGGGGGCCGGGGAGCAGTACTTC
NA TRBD1 TRBJ1-2 TRBV2 CASSFRQGPYGYTF TGTGCCAGCAGTTTCCGACAGGGCCCCTATGGCTACACCTTC
NA TRBD1 TRBJ1-6 TRBV4-1 CASSQVDRVSPLHF TGCGCCAGCAGCCAAGTCGACAGGGTGTCACCCCTCCACTTT
NA TRBD1 TRBJ1-6 TRBV6-4 CASSQQGTRSPLHF TGTGCCAGCAGCCAACAGGGGACCAGATCACCCCTCCACTTT
NA NA TRBJ1-2 TRBV10-3 CASSALEGVEYGYTF TGTGCCAGCTCTGCCTTAGAGGGGGTGGAGTATGGCTACACCTTC
NA TRBD1 TRBJ2-7 TRBV11-2 CASRLGTVTNEQYF TGTGCCAGCAGACTCGGGACAGTTACGAACGAGCAGTACTTC
NA NA TRBJ1-4 TRBV5-1 CASSLAELGANEKLFF TGCGCCAGCAGCTTGGCCGAGCTAGGTGCGAATGAAAAACTGTTTTTT
NA NA TRBJ2-7 TRBV14 CASSQDAGSSYEQYF TGTGCCAGCAGCCAAGACGCGGGCAGTTCCTACGAGCAGTACTTC
once NA TRBJ1-5 TRBV15 CATSRGRYQPQHF TGTGCCACCAGCAGAGGGCGGTACCAGCCCCAGCATTTT
NA TRBD1 TRBJ1-6 TRBV5-1 CASSSWTGGSKSPLHF TGCGCCAGCAGCTCCTGGACAGGGGGCTCTAAATCACCCCTCCACTTT
NA NA TRBJ1-4 TRBV28 CASIGGTETNEKLFF TGTGCCAGCATTGGGGGGACGGAAACTAATGAAAAACTGTTTTTT
NA TRBD1 TRBJ2-2 TRBV29-1 CSVEGGRQGAGELFF TGCAGCGTTGAAGGAGGGCGACAGGGGGCCGGGGAGCTGTTTTTT
once NA TRBJ2-4 TRBV4-1 CASSQEGLGNIQYF TGCGCCAGCAGCCAAGAGGGGTTGGGAAACATTCAGTACTTC